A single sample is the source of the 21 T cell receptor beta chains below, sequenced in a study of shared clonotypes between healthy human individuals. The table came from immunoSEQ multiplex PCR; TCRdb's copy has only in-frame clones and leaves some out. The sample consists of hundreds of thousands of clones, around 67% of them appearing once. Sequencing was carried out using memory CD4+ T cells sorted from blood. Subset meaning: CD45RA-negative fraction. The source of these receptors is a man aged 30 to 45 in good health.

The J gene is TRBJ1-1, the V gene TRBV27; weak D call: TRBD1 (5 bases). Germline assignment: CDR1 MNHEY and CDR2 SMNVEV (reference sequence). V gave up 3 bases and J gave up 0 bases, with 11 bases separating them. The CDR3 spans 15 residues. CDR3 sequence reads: CASSLPGRMNTEAFF. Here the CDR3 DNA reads TGTGCCAGCAGTTTGCCGGGACGGATGAACACTGAAGCTTTCTTT.

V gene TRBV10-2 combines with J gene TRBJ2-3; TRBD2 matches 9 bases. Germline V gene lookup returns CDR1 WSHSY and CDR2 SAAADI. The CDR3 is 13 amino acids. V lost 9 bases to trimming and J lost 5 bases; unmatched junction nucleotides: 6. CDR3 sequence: CASSGRGRDTQYF. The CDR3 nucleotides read TGCGCCAGTAGCGGGAGAGGGCGAGATACGCAGTATTTT.

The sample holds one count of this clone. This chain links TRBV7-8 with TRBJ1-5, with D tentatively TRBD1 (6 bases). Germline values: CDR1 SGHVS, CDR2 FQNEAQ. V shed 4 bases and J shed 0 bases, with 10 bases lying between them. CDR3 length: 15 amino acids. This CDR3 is CASSSDSYSNQPQHF. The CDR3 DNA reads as TGTGCCAGCAGCTCGGACAGCTATAGCAATCAGCCCCAGCATTTT.

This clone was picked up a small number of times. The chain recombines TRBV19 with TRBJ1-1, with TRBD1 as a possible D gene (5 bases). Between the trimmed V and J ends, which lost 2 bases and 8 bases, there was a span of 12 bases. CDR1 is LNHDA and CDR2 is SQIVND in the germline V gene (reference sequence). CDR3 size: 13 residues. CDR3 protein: CASSIRQGSEAFF. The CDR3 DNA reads TGTGCCAGTAGTATACGGCAGGGCAGCGAAGCTTTCTTT.

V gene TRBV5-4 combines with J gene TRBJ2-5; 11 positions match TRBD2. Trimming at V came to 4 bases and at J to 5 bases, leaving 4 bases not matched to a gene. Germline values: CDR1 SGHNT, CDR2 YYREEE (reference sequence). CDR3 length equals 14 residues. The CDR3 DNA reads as TGTGCCAGCAGCCTAGCGGGAGGATGGGAGACCCAGTACTTC. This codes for CASSLAGGWETQYF.

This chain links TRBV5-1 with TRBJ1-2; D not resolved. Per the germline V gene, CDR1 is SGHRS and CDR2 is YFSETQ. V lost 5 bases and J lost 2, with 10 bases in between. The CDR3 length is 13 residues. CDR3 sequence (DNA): TGCGCCAGCAGTCCCGGGCAAAACTATGGCTACACCTTC. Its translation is CASSPGQNYGYTF.

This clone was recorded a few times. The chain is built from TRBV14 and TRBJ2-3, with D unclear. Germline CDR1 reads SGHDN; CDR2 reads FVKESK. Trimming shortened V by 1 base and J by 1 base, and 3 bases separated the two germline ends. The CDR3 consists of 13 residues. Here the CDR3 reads CASSQVGTDTQYF. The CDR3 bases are TGTGCCAGCAGCCAAGTGGGCACAGATACGCAGTATTTT. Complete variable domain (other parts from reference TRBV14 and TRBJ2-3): EAGVTQFPSHSVIEKGQTVTLRCDPISGHDNLYWYRRVMGKEIKFLLHFVKESKQDESGMPNNRFLAERTGGTYSTLKVQPAELEDSGVYFCASSQVGTDTQYFGPGTRLTVL.

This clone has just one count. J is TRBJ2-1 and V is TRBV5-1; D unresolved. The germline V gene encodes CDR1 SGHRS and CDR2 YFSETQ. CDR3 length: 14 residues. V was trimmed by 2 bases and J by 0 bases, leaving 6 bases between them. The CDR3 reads CASSFPASYNEQFF. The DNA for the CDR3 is TGCGCCAGCAGCTTCCCGGCCTCCTACAATGAGCAGTTCTTC.

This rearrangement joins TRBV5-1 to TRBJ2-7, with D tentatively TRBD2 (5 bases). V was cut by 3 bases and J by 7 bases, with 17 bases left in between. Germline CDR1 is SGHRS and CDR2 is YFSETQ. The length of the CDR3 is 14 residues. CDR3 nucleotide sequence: TGCGCCAGCAGCTCGGGGAGAGCGAGAGGGGAGCAGTACTTC. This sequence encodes CASSSGRARGEQYF.

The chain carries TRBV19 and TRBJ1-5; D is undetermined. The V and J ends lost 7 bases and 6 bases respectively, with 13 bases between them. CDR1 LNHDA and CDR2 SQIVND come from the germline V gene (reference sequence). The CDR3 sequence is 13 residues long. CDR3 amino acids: CASNFRPGQPQHF. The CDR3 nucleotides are TGTGCCAGTAACTTCAGGCCGGGTCAGCCCCAGCATTTT.

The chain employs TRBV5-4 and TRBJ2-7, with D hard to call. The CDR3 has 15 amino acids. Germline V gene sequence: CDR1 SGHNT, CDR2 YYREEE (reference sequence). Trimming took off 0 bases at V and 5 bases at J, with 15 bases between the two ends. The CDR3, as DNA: TGTGCCAGCAGCTTGGGACGGATGCGTTCGGACGAGCAGTACTTC. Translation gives CASSLGRMRSDEQYF.

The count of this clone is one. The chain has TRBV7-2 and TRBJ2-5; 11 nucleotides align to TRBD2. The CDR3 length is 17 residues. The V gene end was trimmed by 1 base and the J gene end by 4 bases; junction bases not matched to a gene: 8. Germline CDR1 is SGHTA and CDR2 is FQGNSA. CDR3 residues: CASSLVMVAGGLETQYF. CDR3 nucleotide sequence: TGTGCCAGCAGCTTAGTCATGGTAGCGGGAGGGTTAGAGACCCAGTACTTC.

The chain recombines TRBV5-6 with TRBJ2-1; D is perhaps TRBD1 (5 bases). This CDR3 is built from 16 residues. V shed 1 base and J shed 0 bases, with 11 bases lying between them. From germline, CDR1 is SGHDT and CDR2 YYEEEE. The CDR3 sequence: CASSLIRQSSYNEQFF. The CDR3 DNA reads TGTGCCAGCAGCTTGATCCGACAGAGCTCCTACAATGAGCAGTTCTTC.

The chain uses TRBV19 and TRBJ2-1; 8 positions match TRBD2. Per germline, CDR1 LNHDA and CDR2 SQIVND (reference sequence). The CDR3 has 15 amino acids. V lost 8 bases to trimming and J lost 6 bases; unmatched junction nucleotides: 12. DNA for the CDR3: TGTGCCAGTCGGCCGGGACTAGGATTAAGCAATGAGCAGTTCTTC. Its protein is CASRPGLGLSNEQFF. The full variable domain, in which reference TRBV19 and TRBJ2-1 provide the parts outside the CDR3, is DGGITQSPKYLFRKEGQNVTLSCEQNLNHDAMYWYRQDPGQGLRLIYYSQIVNDFQKGDIAEGYSVSREKKESFPLTVTSAQKNPTAFYLCASRPGLGLSNEQFFGPGTRLTVL.

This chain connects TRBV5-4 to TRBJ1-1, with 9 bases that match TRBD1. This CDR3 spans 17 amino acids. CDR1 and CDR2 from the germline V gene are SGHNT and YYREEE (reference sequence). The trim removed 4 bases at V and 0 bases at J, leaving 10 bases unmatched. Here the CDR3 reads CASSVGTGKTMNTEAFF. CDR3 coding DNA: TGTGCCAGCAGCGTGGGGACAGGGAAAACTATGAACACTGAAGCTTTCTTT.

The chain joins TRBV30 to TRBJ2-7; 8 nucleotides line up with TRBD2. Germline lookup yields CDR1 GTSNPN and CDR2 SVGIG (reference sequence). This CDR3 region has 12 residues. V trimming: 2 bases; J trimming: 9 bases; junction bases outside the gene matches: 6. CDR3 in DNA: TGTGCCTGGAGTAGCGGGAGTAGTTGGCAGTACTTC. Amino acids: CAWSSGSSWQYF.

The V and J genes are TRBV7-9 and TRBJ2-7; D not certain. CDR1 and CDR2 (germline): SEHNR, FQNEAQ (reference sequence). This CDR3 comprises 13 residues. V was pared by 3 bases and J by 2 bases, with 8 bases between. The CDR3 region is CASSLNNPYEQYF. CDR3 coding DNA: TGTGCCAGCAGCTTGAACAACCCCTACGAGCAGTACTTC.

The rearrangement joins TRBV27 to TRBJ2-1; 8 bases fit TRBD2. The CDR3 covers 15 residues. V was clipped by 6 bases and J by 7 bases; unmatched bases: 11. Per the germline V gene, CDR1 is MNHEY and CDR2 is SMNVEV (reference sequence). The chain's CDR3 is CASSQREWGKNEQFF. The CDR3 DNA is TGTGCCAGCAGCCAGCGGGAGTGGGGGAAAAATGAGCAGTTCTTC.

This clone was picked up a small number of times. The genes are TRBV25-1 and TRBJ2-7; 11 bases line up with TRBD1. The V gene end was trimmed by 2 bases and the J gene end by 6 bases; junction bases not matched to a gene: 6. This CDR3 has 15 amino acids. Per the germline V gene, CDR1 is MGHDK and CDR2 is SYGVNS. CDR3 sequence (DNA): TGTGCCAGCAGTGAAATGTGGACAGGGGGCGCCGAGCAGTACTTC. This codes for CASSEMWTGGAEQYF.

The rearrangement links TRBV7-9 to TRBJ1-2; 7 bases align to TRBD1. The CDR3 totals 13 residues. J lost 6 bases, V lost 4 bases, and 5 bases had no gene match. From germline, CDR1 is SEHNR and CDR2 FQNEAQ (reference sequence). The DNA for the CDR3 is TGTGCCAGCAGCTACCGGGACAGAGATGGCTACACCTTC. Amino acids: CASSYRDRDGYTF. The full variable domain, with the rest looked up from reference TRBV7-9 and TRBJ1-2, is DTGVSQNPRHKITKRGQNVTFRCDPISEHNRLYWYRQTLGQGPEFLTYFQNEAQLEKSRLLSDRFSAERPKGSFSTLEIQRTEQGDSAMYLCASSYRDRDGYTFGSGTRLTVV.

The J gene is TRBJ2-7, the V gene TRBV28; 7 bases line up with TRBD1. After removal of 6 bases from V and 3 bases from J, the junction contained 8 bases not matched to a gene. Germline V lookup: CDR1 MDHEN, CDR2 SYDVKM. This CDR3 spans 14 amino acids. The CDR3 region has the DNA TGTGCCAGCAGGACCGCAGGGGGAAACTACGAGCAGTACTTC. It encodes CASRTAGGNYEQYF.